This is a list of T cell receptor beta chains from one sample in a study of type 1 regulatory T cells. TCRdb reprocessed the reads via MiXCR and lists one record per CDR3 protein. The sample comprises around 88,000 distinct CDR3 sequences, roughly a third of which are singletons, and 2.2% rests with the top ten. Sequencing was carried out using CD4+ T cells, either the whole sample or a sorted fraction (not recorded which). These TCRs come from a human donor in good health. Both conserved end residues are part of each CDR3. Each record gives: J gene, D gene, V gene, clone size, CDR3 protein, CDR3 DNA. A D gene is named only where the DNA matches it firmly. Clone size is given for some rows only: seen once, a few or many times, or a class if the clone is expanded.

TRBJ2-5	-	TRBV15	many	CATSRDPGMQETQYF	TGTGCCACCAGCAGAGATCCTGGGATGCAAGAGACCCAGTACTTC
TRBJ1-2	-	TRBV27	-	CASSSPGQPYGYTF	TGTGCCAGCAGTTCCCCCGGACAGCCTTATGGCTACACCTTC
TRBJ2-3	TRBD2	TRBV27	-	CASSQTSGTDTQYF	TGTGCCAGCAGTCAGACTAGCGGGACAGATACGCAGTATTTT
TRBJ2-7	-	TRBV7-8	-	CASSSQRPGPAEQYF	TGTGCCAGCAGCTCCCAAAGACCCGGGCCGGCCGAGCAGTACTTC
TRBJ2-1	TRBD1	TRBV9	-	CASSVRDRAKINYNEQFF	TGTGCCAGCAGCGTCAGGGACAGGGCAAAAATAAACTACAATGAGCAGTTCTTC
TRBJ2-7	TRBD2	TRBV5-1	few	CASSEGSGRSYEQYF	TGCGCCAGCAGCGAGGGCAGCGGGAGGTCCTACGAGCAGTACTTC
TRBJ2-7	TRBD2	TRBV12-3/TRBV12-4	-	CASSSSASGSYEQYF	TGTGCCAGCAGTTCGTCGGCTAGCGGGAGCTACGAGCAGTACTTC
TRBJ1-5	-	TRBV6-1	few	CASSEGIDQPQHF	TGTGCCAGCAGTGAAGGGATAGATCAGCCCCAGCATTTT
TRBJ2-7	TRBD1	TRBV7-2	-	CASRGDSWSYEQYF	TGTGCCAGCAGAGGGGACAGTTGGTCCTACGAGCAGTACTTC
TRBJ2-1	TRBD1	TRBV12-5	-	CASGFGTVSNEQFF	TGTGCTAGTGGTTTTGGGACAGTCTCGAATGAGCAGTTCTTC
TRBJ2-2	TRBD2	TRBV6-2/TRBV6-3	few	CASVTSGRKGIGELFF	TGTGCCAGCGTCACTAGCGGGAGGAAAGGCATCGGGGAGCTGTTTTTT
TRBJ2-2	-	TRBV9	few	CASSGGIITGELFF	TGTGCCAGCAGCGGGGGAATCATCACCGGGGAGCTGTTTTTT
TRBJ1-1	TRBD1	TRBV27	-	CASSLAGQGITEASF	TGTGCCAGCAGTTTAGCTGGACAGGGGATCACTGAAGCTTCCTTT
TRBJ2-7	TRBD1	TRBV2	-	CASSHHPPQGAPNEQYF	TGTGCCAGCAGTCATCACCCCCCACAGGGGGCGCCCAACGAGCAGTACTTC
TRBJ2-1	-	TRBV7-9	-	CASSLSVNEQFF	TGTGCCAGCAGCTTATCCGTCAATGAGCAGTTCTTC
TRBJ1-1	-	TRBV6-1	-	CVSSEQVGGGTEAFF	TGTGTCAGCAGTGAACAAGTTGGAGGGGGCACTGAAGCTTTCTTT
TRBJ2-2	TRBD2	TRBV6-6	few	CASALSGANTGELFF	TGTGCCAGCGCACTTAGCGGGGCGAACACCGGGGAGCTGTTTTTT
TRBJ2-1	-	TRBV7-8	-	CASSRARTNPYNEQFF	TGTGCCAGCAGCCGAGCCCGGACTAACCCCTACAATGAGCAGTTCTTC
TRBJ2-1	-	TRBV20-1	-	CSARRLAGFEYNEQFF	TGCAGTGCTAGGCGGCTGGCGGGATTCGAGTACAATGAGCAGTTCTTC
TRBJ2-1	-	TRBV5-6	-	CASSFTGASSYNEQFF	TGTGCCAGCAGCTTCACCGGGGCGAGCTCCTACAATGAGCAGTTCTTC
TRBJ2-7	TRBD2	TRBV6-5	-	CASSTEIRPSGTPYEQYF	TGTGCCAGCAGTACGGAGATCCGCCCTAGCGGGACGCCCTACGAGCAGTACTTC
TRBJ2-5	-	TRBV5-4	once	CASSPRPDETQYF	TGTGCCAGCAGCCCAAGGCCGGATGAGACCCAGTACTTC
TRBJ2-2	-	TRBV20-1	few	CSAREPRRAGELFF	TGCAGTGCTAGGGAACCCAGGCGGGCCGGGGAGCTGTTTTTT
TRBJ2-3	TRBD2	TRBV15	few	CATSPRGLADTDTQYF	TGTGCCACCAGCCCCCGGGGACTAGCGGACACAGATACGCAGTATTTT
TRBJ2-1	TRBD1	TRBV28	-	CASSPLGQGSYNEQFF	TGTGCCAGCAGTCCGCTGGGACAGGGATCCTACAATGAGCAGTTCTTC
TRBJ2-7	-	TRBV7-8	-	CASSSRGEQYF	TGTGCCAGCAGCTCTAGAGGCGAGCAGTACTTC
TRBJ2-7	TRBD1	TRBV7-2	few	CASSQQGTAKGMTGMPGYEQYF	TGTGCCAGCAGCCAACAGGGGACAGCGAAAGGGATGACGGGGATGCCGGGCTACGAGCAGTACTTC
TRBJ1-2	-	TRBV25-1	-	CASSEYRGAGYGYTF	TGTGCCAGCAGTGAATATAGAGGGGCCGGCTATGGCTACACCTTC
TRBJ2-1	TRBD2	TRBV6-6	few	CASSAKTSGRADEQFF	TGTGCCAGCAGTGCAAAGACTAGCGGGAGGGCCGATGAGCAGTTCTTC
TRBJ1-2	TRBD1	TRBV10-2	-	CASSLTTGGGGYTF	TGCGCCAGCAGCCTCACCACAGGGGGAGGTGGCTACACCTTC
TRBJ2-7	TRBD2	TRBV3-1	few	CASSRIPGLATSYEQYF	TGTGCCAGCAGCCGCATACCGGGACTAGCGACCTCCTACGAGCAGTACTTC
TRBJ2-3	-	TRBV7-9	-	CASSSSSGTDTQYF	TGTGCCAGCAGCTCATCCTCGGGCACAGATACGCAGTATTTT
TRBJ1-2	TRBD1	TRBV6-5	-	CASSSWRTGLLGGYTF	TGTGCCAGCAGTTCGTGGCGGACAGGGCTACTCGGTGGCTACACCTTC
TRBJ1-2	-	TRBV20-1	few	CSANYGYTF	TGCAGTGCCAACTATGGCTACACCTTC
TRBJ2-7	TRBD1	TRBV28	few	CASSFLDRGNEQYF	TGTGCCAGCAGTTTCTTGGACAGGGGCAACGAGCAGTACTTC
TRBJ1-5	-	TRBV19	-	CASSPPGSNQPQHF	TGTGCCAGTAGTCCTCCAGGAAGCAATCAGCCCCAGCATTTT
TRBJ2-3	-	TRBV6-6	-	CASSTSGTQYF	TGTGCCAGCTCTACCTCGGGTACGCAGTATTTT
TRBJ1-2	TRBD1	TRBV5-1	-	CASSLGQGISYGYTF	TGCGCCAGCAGCTTGGGACAGGGTATAAGCTATGGCTACACTTTC
TRBJ2-7	TRBD2	TRBV5-1	-	CASSGGLAGDSYEQYF	TGCGCCAGCAGCGGTGGACTAGCGGGGGACTCCTACGAGCAGTACTTC
TRBJ2-1	TRBD1	TRBV5-4	once	CASSSTPGQGQGEQFF	TGTGCCAGCAGCTCTACTCCGGGACAGGGGCAAGGTGAGCAGTTCTTC
TRBJ2-7	TRBD1	TRBV7-9	-	CPSSLELGQGFNYEQYF	TGTCCCAGCAGCTTAGAGTTAGGACAGGGGTTTAACTACGAGCAGTACTTC
TRBJ2-2	-	TRBV21-1	few	CASSTGTYYTGELFF	TGTGCCAGCAGTACAGGGACTTACTACACCGGGGAGCTGTTTTTT
TRBJ1-3	-	TRBV12-3/TRBV12-4	-	CASSTDFSGNTIYF	TGTGCCAGCAGCACCGACTTCTCTGGAAACACCATATATTTT
TRBJ2-6	-	TRBV5-6	once	CASSLSGAGANVLTF	TGTGCCAGCAGCTTATCAGGGGCTGGGGCCAACGTCCTGACTTTC
TRBJ1-2	-	TRBV7-2	once	CASSRGQQRGYGYTF	TGTGCCAGCAGCCGAGGACAGCAACGGGGCTATGGCTACACCTTC
TRBJ1-5	-	TRBV6-6	-	CASSYGGGNQPQHF	TGTGCCAGCAGTTACGGCGGGGGCAATCAGCCCCAGCATTTT
TRBJ2-1	-	TRBV15	few	CATEGGGLFRDEQFF	TGTGCCACCGAGGGGGGAGGACTCTTTAGGGATGAGCAGTTCTTC
TRBJ2-5	-	TRBV19	-	CASSIMDQETQYF	TGTGCCAGTAGTATAATGGACCAAGAGACCCAGTACTTC
TRBJ2-5	TRBD2	TRBV25-1	few	CASKGSAGAEAETQYF	TGTGCCAGCAAGGGTTCGGCGGGAGCCGAGGCAGAGACCCAGTACTTC
TRBJ2-1	TRBD1	TRBV5-5	-	CASSGGTGVYNEQFF	TGTGCCAGCAGCGGCGGGACAGGGGTGTACAATGAGCAGTTCTTC
TRBJ1-2	-	TRBV12-5	-	CASGTGTGKDTF	TGTGCTAGTGGTACCGGGACGGGGAAGGACACCTTC
TRBJ1-5	-	TRBV12-3/TRBV12-4	-	CASSQDYSNQPQHF	TGTGCCAGCAGCCAAGATTATAGCAATCAGCCCCAGCATTTT
TRBJ2-7	-	TRBV7-2	-	CASSFGGTQSSYEQYF	TGTGCCAGCAGCTTTGGGGGGACTCAAAGCTCCTACGAGCAGTACTTC
TRBJ2-7	-	TRBV25-1	-	CASGDGQTYEQYF	TGTGCCAGCGGGGATGGACAGACCTACGAGCAGTACTTC
TRBJ1-6	TRBD1	TRBV25-1	-	CASSERTGGNSPLHF	TGTGCCAGCAGTGAAAGGACAGGGGGAAATTCACCCCTCCACTTT
TRBJ1-1	-	TRBV4-1	-	CASSRVVRTEAFF	TGCGCCAGCAGCCGGGTGGTTCGTACTGAAGCTTTCTTT